This TCR beta chain is drawn from a study of CD8+CD57+ T cells in acquired aplastic anemia (dated by TCRdb to the late 2010s). A note on the overall study: Extracted DNA from sorted CD4+ and CD8+ cells averaged around 3.3 ug, ranging from roughly 0.17 to 30 ug. CD8+CD57+ expansion was defined as a frequency above the mean frequency observed in healthy subjects.

The paper's findings and limits, for the study overall: Roughly 29 CD8+ CDR3 sequences were found in both patients and controls but appeared to be highly expressed in patients and within the immunodominant clones of the patients. CD8+ Simpson's diversity did not differ significantly between patients and healthy controls (P=0.060).

Genomic DNA served as template for TCR beta VDJ combination and CDR3 sequence profiling. An Illumina HiSeq 2000 was the platform used for TCR repertoire sequencing. On the study's bioinformatics: TRBV/TRBJ rearrangement plots, CDR3 size and DJ length profiles, and Simpson's diversity index were used to assess repertoires. The most abundant DNA sequence in the deep sequencing data was taken as the immunodominant clone. CDR3 amino acid sequences were checked for sharing across subjects and were also compared against the VDJdb database and published repertoires. TCRdb reworked the public reads: Q25 trimming with fastp, MiXCR clone assembly, productive beta chains retained. Each entry merges the rows of one CDR3 protein and shows their most common DNA and genes. TCRdb, not the original authors, processed these V and J calls. The sample table contains roughly 290,000 distinct CDR3 sequences; only one count was recorded for roughly 61% of them. 1% to 1.5% of the sample goes to the ten largest clones.

Measured from the cysteine to the phenylalanine, the CDR3 is 14 residues long. Here the CDR3 DNA is all that survives: 42 bases in frame from base 1. V is cut by 7 bases and J by 4 bases, and the space between the germline ends is 13 bases. For CDR1 and CDR2, the germline V gene lists KGHDR and SFDVKD. The patients picked for sequencing were ones in whom flow cytometry had shown an expansion of CD8+CD57+ cells. All patients had severe acquired aplastic anemia diagnosed by International Study of Aplastic Anemia and Agranulocytosis and Camitta criteria. Patients had received no therapy at the time of blood sampling. In this study, sorted CD4+ and CD8+ T cells from the blood of healthy subjects and of severe aplastic anemia patients had their TCR repertoires deep-sequenced. In the USA, patient enrollment took place under clinicaltrials.gov protocols 00001620, 01623167, 00001397, 00071045, 00081523 and 00961064. Ficoll-Paque density gradient centrifugation was used to isolate peripheral blood mononuclear cells. Before DNA extraction, CD4+ and CD8+ T cells were sorted with FACS or magnetic beads.

Details on this clonotype: No cognate antigen has been identified for it. Base qualities are missing; no much larger clone stands one base away.

The rearrangement combines TRBV24-1 with TRBJ2-1; perhaps TRBD1 is the D gene, with 6 bases matching. Sequencing was performed on sorted CD4+, CD8+, or CD8+CD57+ T cells (not recorded which) from PBMCs. The sequence came from a human donor with aplastic anemia. CDR3 sequence: CATRGWTEYNEQFF. The DNA sequence is as follows: TGTGCCACCAGGGGCTGGACAGAGTACAATGAGCAGTTCTTC.